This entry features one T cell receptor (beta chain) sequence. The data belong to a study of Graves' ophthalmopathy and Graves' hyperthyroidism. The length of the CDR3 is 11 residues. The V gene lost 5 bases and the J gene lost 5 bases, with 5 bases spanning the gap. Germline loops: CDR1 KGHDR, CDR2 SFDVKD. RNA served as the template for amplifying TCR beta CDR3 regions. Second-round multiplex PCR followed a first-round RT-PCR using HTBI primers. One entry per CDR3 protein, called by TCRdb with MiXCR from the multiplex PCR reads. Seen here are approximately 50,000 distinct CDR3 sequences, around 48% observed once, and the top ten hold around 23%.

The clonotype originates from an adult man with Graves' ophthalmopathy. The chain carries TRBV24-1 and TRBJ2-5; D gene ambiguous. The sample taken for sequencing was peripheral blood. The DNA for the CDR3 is TGTGCCACCAGTGGGTTTGAGACCCAGTACTTC. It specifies CATSGFETQYF.